This T cell receptor beta chain was obtained from a study of cytomegalovirus exposure and HLA in healthy donors. Study at large: The platform used for the 110 or so validation repertoires matched that of the approximately 710 first-cohort repertoires, a later analysis reported.

TCRdb's copy holds only in-frame clones and misses some; the assay was immunoSEQ multiplex PCR. This table holds about 350,000 clones, around 87% found once. There are 15 residues in the CDR3. The ends were cut back, 0 bases at V and 4 bases at J, with 10 bases in the middle. The germline CDR1 and CDR2 sequences are LGHNA and YSLEER. The study, taken as a whole, reports: The TCR clusters that emerged in the first cohort tended, a later analysis found, to co-occur in the approximately 120 validation repertoires. Confirmation was obtained in vitro that three CMV-associated chains are specific for CMV antigens. The classifier reportedly diagnosed cytomegalovirus status with high sensitivity and specificity.

As to this clone: Its specificity is not known.

Sequencing was done on a sample of PBMCs. The rearrangement uses TRBV4-3 and TRBJ1-3, with unresolved D. The TCR originated in a woman aged 25-40 years in good health and CMV-seropositive. For the CDR3, the DNA is TGCGCCAGCAGCCAAGATAGGGCCTTGGGAAACACCATATATTTT. Its protein product is CASSQDRALGNTIYF.